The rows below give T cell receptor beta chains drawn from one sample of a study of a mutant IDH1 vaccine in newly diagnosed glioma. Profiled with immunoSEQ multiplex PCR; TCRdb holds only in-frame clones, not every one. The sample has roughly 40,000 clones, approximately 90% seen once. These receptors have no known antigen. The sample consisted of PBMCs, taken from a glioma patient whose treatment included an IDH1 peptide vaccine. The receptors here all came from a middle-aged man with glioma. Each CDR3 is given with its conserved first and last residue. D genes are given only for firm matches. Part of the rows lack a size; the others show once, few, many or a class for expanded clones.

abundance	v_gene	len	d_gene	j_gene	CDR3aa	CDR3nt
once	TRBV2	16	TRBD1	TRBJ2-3	CASTDRVDRDADTQYF	TGTGCCAGCACTGATAGGGTTGACAGGGATGCAGATACGCAGTATTTT
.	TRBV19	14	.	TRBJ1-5	CASSTDSLNQPQHF	TGTGCCAGTAGTACGGACAGCTTAAATCAGCCCCAGCATTTT
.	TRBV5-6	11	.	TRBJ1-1	CASSLEGKAFF	TGTGCCAGCAGCTTGGAGGGGAAGGCTTTCTTT
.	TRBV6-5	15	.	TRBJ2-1	CASSYRGAGYNEQFF	TGTGCCAGCAGTTACCGGGGGGCTGGTTACAATGAGCAGTTCTTC
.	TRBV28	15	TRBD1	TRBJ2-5	CASSSPRGPEETQYF	TGTGCCAGCAGCTCCCCCAGGGGGCCGGAAGAGACCCAGTACTTC
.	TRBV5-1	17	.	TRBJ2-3	CASSLGTAPPSTDTQYF	TGCGCCAGCAGCTTGGGGACCGCCCCACCAAGCACAGATACGCAGTATTTT
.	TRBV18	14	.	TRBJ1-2	CASSPARVTDGYTF	TGTGCCAGCTCACCAGCCAGGGTAACTGATGGCTACACCTTC
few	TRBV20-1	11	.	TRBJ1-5	CSARKNQPQHF	TGCAGTGCTAGAAAGAATCAGCCCCAGCATTTT
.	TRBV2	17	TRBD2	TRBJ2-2	CASTHGALAGDTGELFF	TGTGCCAGCACCCACGGCGCACTAGCGGGAGACACCGGGGAGCTGTTTTTT
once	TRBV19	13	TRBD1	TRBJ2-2	CASSKDRYGELFF	TGTGCCAGTAGTAAGGACAGGTACGGGGAGCTGTTTTTT
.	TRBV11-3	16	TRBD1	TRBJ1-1	CASSLGLGQGNTEAFF	TGTGCCAGCAGCTTAGGTTTAGGACAGGGGAACACTGAAGCTTTCTTT
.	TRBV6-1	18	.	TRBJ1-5	CASSDLTGFSLSNQPQHF	TGTGCCAGCAGTGACCTGACAGGTTTCTCCCTTAGCAATCAGCCCCAGCATTTT
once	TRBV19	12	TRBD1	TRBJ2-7	CASSTGQGKQYF	TGTGCCAGTAGTACCGGACAGGGGAAGCAGTACTTC
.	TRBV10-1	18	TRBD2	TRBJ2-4	CASSEFGLAGEGKNIQYF	TGCGCCAGCAGTGAATTTGGGCTAGCGGGAGAGGGCAAAAACATTCAGTACTTC
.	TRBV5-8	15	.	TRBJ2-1	CASSPGDSSYNEQFF	TGTGCCAGCAGCCCCGGAGACAGCTCCTACAATGAGCAGTTCTTC
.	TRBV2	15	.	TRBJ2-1	CASSELGSEYNEQFF	TGTGCCAGCAGTGAATTAGGGTCAGAATACAATGAGCAGTTCTTC
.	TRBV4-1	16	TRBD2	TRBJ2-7	CASSQMLAGERTEQYF	TGCGCCAGCAGCCAAATGCTAGCGGGAGAAAGGACCGAGCAGTACTTC
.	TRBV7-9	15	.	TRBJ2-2	CASSFGAGLFGELFF	TGTGCCAGCAGCTTCGGGGCCGGGCTATTCGGGGAGCTGTTTTTT
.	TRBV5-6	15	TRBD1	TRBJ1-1	CASSLFVGQGAEAFF	TGTGCCAGCAGCTTGTTTGTGGGACAGGGGGCTGAAGCTTTCTTT
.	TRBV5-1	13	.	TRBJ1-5	CASSPAQGQPQHF	TGCGCCAGCAGCCCCGCACAGGGTCAGCCCCAGCATTTT
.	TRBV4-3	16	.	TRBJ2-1	CASSQGIRGNNNEQFF	TGCGCCAGCAGCCAAGGGATCAGGGGCAACAACAATGAGCAGTTCTTC
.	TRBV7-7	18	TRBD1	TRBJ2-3	CASSLNPTGQGSTDTQYF	TGTGCTAGCAGCTTGAACCCCACCGGACAGGGGAGCACAGATACGCAGTATTTT
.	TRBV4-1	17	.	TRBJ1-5	CASSQDRVLGGNQPQHF	TGCGCCAGCAGCCAAGACAGGGTCTTGGGGGGCAATCAGCCCCAGCATTTT
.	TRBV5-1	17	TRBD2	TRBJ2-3	CASSLSRTSGIMDTQYF	TGCGCCAGCAGCTTGTCGCGGACTAGCGGGATAATGGATACGCAGTATTTT
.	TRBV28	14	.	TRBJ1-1	CASSSPGSRTEAFF	TGTGCCAGCAGTTCCCCAGGGTCGAGGACTGAAGCTTTCTTT
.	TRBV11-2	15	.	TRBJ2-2	CASSLESFRSGELFF	TGTGCCAGCAGCTTAGAGTCGTTCCGGAGCGGGGAGCTGTTTTTT
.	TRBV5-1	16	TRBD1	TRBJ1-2	CASSSDGVGQGNGYTF	TGCGCCAGCAGCTCCGATGGAGTCGGACAGGGTAATGGCTACACCTTC
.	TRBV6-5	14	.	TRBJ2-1	CASSPGTHGNEQFF	TGTGCCAGCAGTCCCGGGACCCATGGGAATGAGCAGTTCTTC
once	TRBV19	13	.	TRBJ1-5	CASSMVSNQPQHF	TGTGCCAGTAGTATGGTTAGCAATCAGCCCCAGCATTTT
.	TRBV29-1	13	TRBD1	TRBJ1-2	CSVSGGLNYGYTF	TGCAGCGTCTCAGGGGGCTTGAACTATGGCTACACCTTC
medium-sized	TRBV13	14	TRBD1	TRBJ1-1	CASSFGRGRTEAFF	TGTGCCAGCAGCTTTGGCAGGGGGAGAACTGAAGCTTTCTTT
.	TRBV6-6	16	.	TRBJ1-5	CASSYGGGPAQQPQHF	TGTGCCAGCAGTTACGGCGGGGGGCCGGCGCAACAGCCCCAGCATTTT
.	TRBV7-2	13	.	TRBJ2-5	CASSLLAEETQYF	TGTGCCAGCAGCTTGTTAGCGGAAGAGACCCAGTACTTC
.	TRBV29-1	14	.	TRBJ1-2	CSVDKGRVQYGYTF	TGCAGCGTGGACAAAGGCAGGGTTCAGTATGGCTACACCTTC
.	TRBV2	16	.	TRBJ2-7	CASSEKYGEVSYEQYF	TGTGCCAGCAGTGAGAAGTACGGGGAGGTCTCCTACGAGCAGTACTTC
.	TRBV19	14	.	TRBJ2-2	CASRVGRGTGELFF	TGTGCCAGTAGAGTGGGTAGGGGAACCGGGGAGCTGTTTTTT
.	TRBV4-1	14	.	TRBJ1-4	CASSQLITNEKLFF	TGCGCCAGCAGCCAATTGATCACTAATGAAAAACTGTTTTTT
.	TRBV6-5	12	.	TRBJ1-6	CASAGNNSPLHF	TGTGCCTCGGCAGGGAACAATTCACCCCTCCACTTT
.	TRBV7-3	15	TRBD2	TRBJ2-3	CASSLTSGGRDTQYF	TGTGCCAGCAGCTTAACTAGCGGGGGGAGGGATACGCAGTATTTT
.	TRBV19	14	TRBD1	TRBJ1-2	CASSPTPTGVGYTF	TGTGCCAGTAGCCCCACCCCGACAGGGGTTGGCTACACCTTC
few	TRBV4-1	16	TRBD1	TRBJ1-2	CASSHVTPDRGLGYTF	TGCGCCAGCAGCCATGTTACCCCGGACAGGGGGCTCGGCTACACCTTC
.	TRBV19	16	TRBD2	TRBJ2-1	CASSMGTGGIYNEQFF	TGTGCCAGTAGTATGGGAACGGGAGGAATCTACAATGAGCAGTTCTTC
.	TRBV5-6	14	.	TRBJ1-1	CASSSPYRAGEAFF	TGTGCCAGCAGCTCTCCCTACAGGGCGGGTGAAGCTTTCTTT
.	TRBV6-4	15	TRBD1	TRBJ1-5	CASRGRGSFNQPQHF	TGTGCCAGCAGGGGCAGGGGGAGCTTCAATCAGCCCCAGCATTTT
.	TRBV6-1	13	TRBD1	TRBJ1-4	CASTTGGREKLFF	TGTGCCAGCACGACAGGGGGAAGGGAAAAACTGTTTTTT
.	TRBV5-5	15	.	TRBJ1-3	CASSLRGPVGNTIYF	TGTGCCAGCAGCTTGCGCGGCCCCGTAGGAAACACCATATATTTT
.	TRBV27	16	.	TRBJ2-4	CASSPPWTGAKNIQYF	TGTGCCAGCAGCCCCCCCTGGACGGGGGCCAAAAACATTCAGTACTTC
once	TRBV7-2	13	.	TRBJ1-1	CASSLAGNTEAFF	TGTGCCAGCAGCTTAGCGGGAAACACTGAAGCTTTCTTT
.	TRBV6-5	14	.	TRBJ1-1	CASSFTGGNTEAFF	TGTGCCAGCAGTTTTACCGGGGGGAACACTGAAGCTTTCTTT
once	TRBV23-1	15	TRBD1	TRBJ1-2	CASSHRRGLGYGYTF	TGCGCCAGCAGTCACCGTAGGGGGCTAGGCTATGGCTACACCTTC
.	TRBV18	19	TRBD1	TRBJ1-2	CASSTSTGTLRVERNGYTF	TGTGCCAGCTCAACATCGACAGGGACTCTAAGGGTGGAGAGGAATGGCTACACCTTC
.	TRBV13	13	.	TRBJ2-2	CASRDSQTGELFF	TGTGCCAGCAGGGACAGCCAGACCGGGGAGCTGTTTTTT
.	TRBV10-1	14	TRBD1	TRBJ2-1	CANLPGQGSCEQFF	TGCGCCAACCTACCGGGACAGGGATCATGTGAGCAGTTCTTC